The rows below give T cell receptor beta chains drawn from one sample of a study of a mutant IDH1 vaccine in newly diagnosed glioma. Data came from immunoSEQ multiplex PCR; TCRdb stores just in-frame clones and leaves some out. The data show some 33,000 clones, around 82% seen once. No antigen has been identified for these receptors. Here the sequenced sample was PBMCs, taken from a glioma patient whose treatment included an IDH1 peptide vaccine. All receptors derive from a middle-aged woman with glioma. Both conserved end residues are part of each CDR3. A D gene is named only where the DNA matches it firmly. The size field is filled for only some rows; it gives once, few, many or a size class.

TRBJ1-4 | few | TRBV7-9 | . | TGTGCCAGCAGCTTTCAAGCTGACAGACGTAATGAAAAACTGTTTTTT | CASSFQADRRNEKLFF
TRBJ1-4 | medium-sized | TRBV19 | . | TGTGCCAGTGGGGGTAAGGCCGAAAAACTGTTTTTT | CASGGKAEKLFF
TRBJ2-5 | . | TRBV29-1 | TRBD1 | TGCAGCGTTGAAGGCCCCGGACAGGTTCTAGACCAGTACTTC | CSVEGPGQVLDQYF
TRBJ2-5 | . | TRBV2 | TRBD2 | TGTGCCAGCAGTGGGGTGAGGAGCGGGGGATCCCAAGAGACCCAGTACTTC | CASSGVRSGGSQETQYF
TRBJ2-7 | . | TRBV2 | . | TGTGCCAGCTCCCAGGACACAGGCGGGGAGCAGTACTTC | CASSQDTGGEQYF
TRBJ2-3 | . | TRBV4-3 | TRBD1 | TGCGCCAGCAGCCACGACAGGGGGCGGGTAGATACGCAGTATTTT | CASSHDRGRVDTQYF
TRBJ2-7 | . | TRBV29-1 | . | TGCAGCGTTTCTCCCGGGGGTAGGTTCTACGAGCAGTACTTC | CSVSPGGRFYEQYF